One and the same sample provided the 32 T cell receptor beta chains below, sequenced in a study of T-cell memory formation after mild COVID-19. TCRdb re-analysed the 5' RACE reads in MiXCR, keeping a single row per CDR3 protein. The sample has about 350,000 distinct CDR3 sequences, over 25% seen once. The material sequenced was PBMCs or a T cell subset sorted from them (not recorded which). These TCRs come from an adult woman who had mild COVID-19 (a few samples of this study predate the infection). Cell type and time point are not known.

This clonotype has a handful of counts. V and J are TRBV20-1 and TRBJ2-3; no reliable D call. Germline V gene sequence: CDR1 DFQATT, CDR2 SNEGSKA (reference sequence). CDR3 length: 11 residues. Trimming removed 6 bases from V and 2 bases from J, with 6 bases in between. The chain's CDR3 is CSASNTDTQYF. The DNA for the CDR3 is TGCAGTGCCTCGAACACAGATACGCAGTATTTT.

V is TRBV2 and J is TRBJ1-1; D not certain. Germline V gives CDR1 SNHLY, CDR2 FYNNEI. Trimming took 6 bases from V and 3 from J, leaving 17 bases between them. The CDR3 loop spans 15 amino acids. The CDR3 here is CASRSRAVKDTEAFF. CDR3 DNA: TGTGCCAGCAGATCTAGGGCAGTGAAGGACACTGAAGCTTTCTTT. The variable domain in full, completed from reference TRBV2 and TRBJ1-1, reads EPEVTQTPSHQVTQMGQEVILRCVPISNHLYFYWYRQILGQKVEFLVSFYNNEISEKSEIFDDQFSVERPDGSNFTLKIRSTKLEDSAMYFCASRSRAVKDTEAFFGQGTRLTVV.

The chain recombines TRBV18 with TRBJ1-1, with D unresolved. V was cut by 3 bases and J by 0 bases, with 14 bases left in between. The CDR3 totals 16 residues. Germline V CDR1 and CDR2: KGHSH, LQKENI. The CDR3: CASSPPGRLLNTEAFF. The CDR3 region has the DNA TGTGCCAGCTCACCCCCAGGCCGACTACTGAACACTGAAGCTTTCTTT.

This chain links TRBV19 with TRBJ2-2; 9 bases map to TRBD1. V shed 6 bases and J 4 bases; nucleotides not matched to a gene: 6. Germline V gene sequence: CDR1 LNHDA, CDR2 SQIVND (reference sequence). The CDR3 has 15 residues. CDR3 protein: CASRGRDRVTGELFF. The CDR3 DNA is TGTGCCAGTAGGGGCCGGGACAGGGTCACCGGGGAGCTGTTTTTT.

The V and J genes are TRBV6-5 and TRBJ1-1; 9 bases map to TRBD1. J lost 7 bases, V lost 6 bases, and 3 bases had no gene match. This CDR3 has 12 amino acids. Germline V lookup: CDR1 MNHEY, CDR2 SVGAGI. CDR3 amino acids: CASRRQGGEAFF. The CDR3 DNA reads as TGTGCCAGCAGGCGACAGGGGGGTGAAGCTTTCTTT.

CDR3 amino acids: CASSYYPAGPNSGANVLTF. Here the CDR3 DNA reads TGTGCCAGCAGTTATTACCCAGCGGGGCCTAACTCTGGGGCCAACGTCCTGACTTTC. V is TRBV6-2 or TRBV6-3 and J is TRBJ2-6, with 7 positions matching TRBD2. This CDR3 contains 19 residues. From germline, CDR1 is MNHEY and CDR2 SVGEGT. The J segment lost 0 bases and the V segment lost 3 bases, leaving 11 bases of the junction unmatched.

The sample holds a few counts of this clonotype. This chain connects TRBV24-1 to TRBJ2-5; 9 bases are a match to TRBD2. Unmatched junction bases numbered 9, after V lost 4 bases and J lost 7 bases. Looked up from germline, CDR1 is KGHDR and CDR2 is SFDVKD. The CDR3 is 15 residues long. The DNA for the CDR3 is TGTGCCACCAGTGAATCGGGACTAGCTGGGAGGACCCAGTACTTC. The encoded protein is CATSESGLAGRTQYF.

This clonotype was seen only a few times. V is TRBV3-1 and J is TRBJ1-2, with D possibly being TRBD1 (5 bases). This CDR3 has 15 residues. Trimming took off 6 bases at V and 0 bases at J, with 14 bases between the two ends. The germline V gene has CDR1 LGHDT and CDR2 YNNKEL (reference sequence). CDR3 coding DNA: TGTGCCAGCAGACCCAGGGACCTGCCTAACTATGGCTACACCTTC. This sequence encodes CASRPRDLPNYGYTF. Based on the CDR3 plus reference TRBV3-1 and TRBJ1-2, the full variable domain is DTAVSQTPKYLVTQMGNDKSIKCEQNLGHDTMYWYKQDSKKFLKIMFSYNNKELIINETVPNRFSPKSPDKAHLNLHINSLELGDSAVYFCASRPRDLPNYGYTFGSGTRLTVV.

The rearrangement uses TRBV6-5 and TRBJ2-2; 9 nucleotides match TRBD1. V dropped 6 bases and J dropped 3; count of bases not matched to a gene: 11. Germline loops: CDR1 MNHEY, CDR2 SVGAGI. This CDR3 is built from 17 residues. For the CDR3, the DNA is TGTGCCAGCAGGACCGGCCCCCGACAGGGGGACACCGGGGAGCTGTTTTTT. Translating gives CASRTGPRQGDTGELFF.

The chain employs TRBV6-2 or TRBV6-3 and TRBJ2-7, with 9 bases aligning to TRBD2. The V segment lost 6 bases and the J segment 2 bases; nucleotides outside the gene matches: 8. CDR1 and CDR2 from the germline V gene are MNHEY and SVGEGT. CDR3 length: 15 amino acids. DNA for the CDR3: TGTGCCAGCAGAGATAGCGGGGGCCGACCCTACGAGCAGTACTTC. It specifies CASRDSGGRPYEQYF.

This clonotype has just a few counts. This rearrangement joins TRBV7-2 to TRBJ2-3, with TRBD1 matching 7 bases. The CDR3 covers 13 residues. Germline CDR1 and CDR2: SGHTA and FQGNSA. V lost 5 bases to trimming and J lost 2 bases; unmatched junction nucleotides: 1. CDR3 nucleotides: TGTGCCAGCAGCCAGGGGGTCACAGATACGCAGTATTTT. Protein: CASSQGVTDTQYF.

DNA for the CDR3: TGTGCCAGCAGCCAGGACATTGACCCGAGCTACAATGAGCAGTTCTTC. This gives the protein CASSQDIDPSYNEQFF. The gene calls are TRBV4-2 and TRBJ2-1; weak D call: TRBD1 (5 bases). There are 16 residues in the CDR3. Germline V lookup: CDR1 LGHNA, CDR2 YNFKEQ. Trimming pared 3 bases from V and 3 bases from J, leaving 15 bases between.

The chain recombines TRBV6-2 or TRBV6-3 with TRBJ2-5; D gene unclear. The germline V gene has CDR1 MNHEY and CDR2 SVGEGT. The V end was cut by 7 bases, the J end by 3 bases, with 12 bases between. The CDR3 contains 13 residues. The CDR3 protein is CASKSELEETQYF. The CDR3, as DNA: TGTGCCAGCAAAAGCGAACTGGAAGAGACCCAGTACTTC.

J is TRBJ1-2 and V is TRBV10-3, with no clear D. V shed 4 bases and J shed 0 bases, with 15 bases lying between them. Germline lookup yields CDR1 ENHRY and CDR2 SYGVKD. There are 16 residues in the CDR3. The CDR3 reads CAISVRPLNANYGYTF. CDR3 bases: TGTGCCATCAGTGTACGACCCCTCAACGCTAACTATGGCTACACCTTC.

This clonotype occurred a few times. CDR3 residues: CATSDTGTGAYEQYF. CDR3 DNA: TGTGCCACCAGTGACACCGGGACAGGCGCCTACGAGCAGTACTTC. The V gene is TRBV24-1, the J gene TRBJ2-7; 8 bases line up with TRBD1. V shed 4 bases and J 2 bases; nucleotides not matched to a gene: 6. Germline-derived CDR1 and CDR2 are KGHDR and SFDVKD. The CDR3 is 15 residues long.

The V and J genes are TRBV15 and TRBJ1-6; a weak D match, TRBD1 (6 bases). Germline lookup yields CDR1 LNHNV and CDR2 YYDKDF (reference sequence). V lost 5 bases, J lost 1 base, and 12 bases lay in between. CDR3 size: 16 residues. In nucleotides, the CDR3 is TGTGCCACCAGCGGAGGGGGGGTATCCTATAATTCACCCCTCCACTTT. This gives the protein CATSGGGVSYNSPLHF.

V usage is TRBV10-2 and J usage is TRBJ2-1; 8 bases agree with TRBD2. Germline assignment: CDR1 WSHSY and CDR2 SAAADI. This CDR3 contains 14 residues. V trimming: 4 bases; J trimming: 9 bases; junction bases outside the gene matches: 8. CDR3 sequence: CASSGTGGPSEQFF. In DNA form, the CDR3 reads TGCGCCAGCAGTGGTACGGGGGGGCCAAGTGAGCAGTTCTTC.

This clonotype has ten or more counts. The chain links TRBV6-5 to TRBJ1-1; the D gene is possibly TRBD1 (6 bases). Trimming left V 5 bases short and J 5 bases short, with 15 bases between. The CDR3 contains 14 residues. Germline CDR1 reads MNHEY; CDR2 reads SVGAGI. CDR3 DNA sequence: TGTGCCAGCAGTGCTGGACAGTTTCAAACTGAAGCTTTCTTT. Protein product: CASSAGQFQTEAFF.

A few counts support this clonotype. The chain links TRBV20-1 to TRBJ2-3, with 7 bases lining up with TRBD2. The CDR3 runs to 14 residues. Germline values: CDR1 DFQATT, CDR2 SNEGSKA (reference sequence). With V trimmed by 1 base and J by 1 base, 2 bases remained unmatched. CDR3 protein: CSARVLAGTDTQYF. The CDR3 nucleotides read TGCAGTGCTAGAGTCCTAGCGGGCACAGATACGCAGTATTTT.

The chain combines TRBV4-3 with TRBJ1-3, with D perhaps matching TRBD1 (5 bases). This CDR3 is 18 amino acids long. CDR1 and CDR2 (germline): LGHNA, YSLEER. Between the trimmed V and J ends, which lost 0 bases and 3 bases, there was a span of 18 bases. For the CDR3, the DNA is TGCGCCAGCAGCCAAGATCGTGTGGAGGGGATAGGTGGAAACACCATATATTTT. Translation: CASSQDRVEGIGGNTIYF.

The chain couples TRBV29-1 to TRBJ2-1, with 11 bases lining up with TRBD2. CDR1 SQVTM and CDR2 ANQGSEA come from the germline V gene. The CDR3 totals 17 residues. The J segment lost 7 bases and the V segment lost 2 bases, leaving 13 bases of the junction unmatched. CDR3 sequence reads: CSVESRSSGRSRNEQFF. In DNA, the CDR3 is TGCAGCGTTGAAAGCCGTTCTAGCGGGAGGTCCCGGAATGAGCAGTTCTTC.

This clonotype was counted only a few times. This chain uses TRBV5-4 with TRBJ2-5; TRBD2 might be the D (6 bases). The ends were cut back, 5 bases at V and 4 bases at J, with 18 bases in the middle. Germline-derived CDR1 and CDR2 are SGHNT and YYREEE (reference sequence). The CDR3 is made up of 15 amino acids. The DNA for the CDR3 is TGTGCCAGCAGGAGAGCGGGCGGGCGGGGAGAGACCCAGTACTTC. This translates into CASRRAGGRGETQYF.

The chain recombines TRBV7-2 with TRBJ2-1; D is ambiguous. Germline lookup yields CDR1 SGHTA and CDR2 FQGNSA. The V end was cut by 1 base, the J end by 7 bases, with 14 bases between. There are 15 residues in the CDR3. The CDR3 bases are TGTGCCAGCAGCTTAGAGGTAACGGTCCAAAATGAGCAGTTCTTC. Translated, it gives CASSLEVTVQNEQFF.

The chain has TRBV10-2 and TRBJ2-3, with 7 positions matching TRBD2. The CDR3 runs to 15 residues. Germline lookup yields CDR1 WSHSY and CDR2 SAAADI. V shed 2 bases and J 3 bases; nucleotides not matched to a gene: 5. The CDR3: CASSEGLAATDTQYF. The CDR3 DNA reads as TGCGCCAGCAGTGAGGGGCTAGCGGCGACAGATACGCAGTATTTT.

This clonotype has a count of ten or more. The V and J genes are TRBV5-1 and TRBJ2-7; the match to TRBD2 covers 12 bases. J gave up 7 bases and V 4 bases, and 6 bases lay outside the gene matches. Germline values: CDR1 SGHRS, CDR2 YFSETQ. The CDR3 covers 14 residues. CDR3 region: CASSLRLAGGEQYF. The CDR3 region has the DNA TGCGCCAGCAGCCTTCGCCTAGCGGGAGGGGAGCAGTACTTC. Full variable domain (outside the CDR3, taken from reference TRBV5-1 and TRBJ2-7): KAGVTQTPRYLIKTRGQQVTLSCSPISGHRSVSWYQQTPGQGLQFLFEYFSETQRNKGNFPGRFSGRQFSNSRSEMNVSTLELGDSALYLCASSLRLAGGEQYFGPGTRLTVT.

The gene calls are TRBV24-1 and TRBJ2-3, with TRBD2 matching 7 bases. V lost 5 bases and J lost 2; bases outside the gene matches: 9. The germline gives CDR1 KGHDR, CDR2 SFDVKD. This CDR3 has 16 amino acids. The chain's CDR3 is CATSVGASGYTDTQYF. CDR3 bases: TGTGCCACCAGTGTTGGGGCTAGCGGTTACACAGATACGCAGTATTTT.

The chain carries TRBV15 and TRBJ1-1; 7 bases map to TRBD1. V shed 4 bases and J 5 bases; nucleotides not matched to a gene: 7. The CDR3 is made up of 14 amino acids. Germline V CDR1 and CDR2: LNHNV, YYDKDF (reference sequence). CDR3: CATSMVAGGTEAFF. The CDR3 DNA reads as TGTGCCACCAGCATGGTGGCAGGGGGGACTGAAGCTTTCTTT. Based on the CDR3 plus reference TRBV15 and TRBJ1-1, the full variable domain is DAMVIQNPRYQVTQFGKPVTLSCSQTLNHNVMYWYQQKSSQAPKLLFHYYDKDFNNEADTPDNFQSRRPNTSFCFLDIRSPGLGDTAMYLCATSMVAGGTEAFFGQGTRLTVV.

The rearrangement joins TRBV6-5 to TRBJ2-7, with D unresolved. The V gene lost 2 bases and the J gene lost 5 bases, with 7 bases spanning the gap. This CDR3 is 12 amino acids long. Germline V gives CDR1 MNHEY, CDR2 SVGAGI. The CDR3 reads CASSYPPDEQYF. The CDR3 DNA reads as TGTGCCAGCAGTTACCCTCCCGACGAGCAGTACTTC.

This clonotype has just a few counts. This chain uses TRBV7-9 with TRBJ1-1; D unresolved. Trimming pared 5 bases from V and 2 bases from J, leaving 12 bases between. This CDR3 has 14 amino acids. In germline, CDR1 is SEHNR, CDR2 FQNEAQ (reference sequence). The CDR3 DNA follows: TGTGCCAGCAGCCCGCAGGTGTCAAACACTGAAGCTTTCTTT. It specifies CASSPQVSNTEAFF. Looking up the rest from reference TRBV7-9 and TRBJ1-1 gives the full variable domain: DTGVSQNPRHKITKRGQNVTFRCDPISEHNRLYWYRQTLGQGPEFLTYFQNEAQLEKSRLLSDRFSAERPKGSFSTLEIQRTEQGDSAMYLCASSPQVSNTEAFFGQGTRLTVV.

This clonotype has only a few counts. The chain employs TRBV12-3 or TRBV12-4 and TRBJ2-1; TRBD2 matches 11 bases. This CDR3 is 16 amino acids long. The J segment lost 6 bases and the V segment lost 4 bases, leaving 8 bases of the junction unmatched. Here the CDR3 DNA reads TGTGCCAGCAGTTCCATGGGACTAGCGGCTTTCAATGAGCAGTTCTTC. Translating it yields CASSSMGLAAFNEQFF.

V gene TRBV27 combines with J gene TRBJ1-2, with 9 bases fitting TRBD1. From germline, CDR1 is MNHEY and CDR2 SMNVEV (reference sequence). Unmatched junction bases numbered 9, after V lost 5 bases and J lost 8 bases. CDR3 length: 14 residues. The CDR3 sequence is CASSGGTGQLGYTF. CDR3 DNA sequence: TGTGCCAGCAGTGGGGGGACAGGGCAACTGGGCTACACCTTC.

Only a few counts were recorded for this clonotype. CDR3 residues: CATNPGGSGNTGELFF. DNA of the CDR3: TGTGCCACCAATCCCGGGGGGAGCGGGAACACCGGGGAGCTGTTTTTT. The J gene is TRBJ2-2, the V gene TRBV24-1; TRBD2 aligns across 7 bases. Looked up from germline, CDR1 is KGHDR and CDR2 is SFDVKD. There are 16 residues in the CDR3. Trimming at V came to 8 bases and at J to 1 base, leaving 9 bases not matched to a gene.